This TCR beta chain appears in the sequencing data of a study of tumor and adjacent non-tumor tissue in lung cancer (dated 2018 in TCRdb). A note on the overall study: Patients with adenocarcinoma (approximately 13), squamous cell carcinoma (2) and small cell lung cancer (1) were included in the cohort. Using bulk TCRbeta repertoires from some 15 lung cancer patients, the study set lung tumor tissue side by side with matched distant non-tumor lung tissue. A total of fewer than 150 million productive TCRbeta reads were generated by sequencing, corresponding to an average of roughly 4 million reads per sample. Around 30 paired specimens, one tumor and one normal lung sample per patient, were profiled by TCRbeta CDR3 sequencing. The approximately 15 enrolled patients, of whom 10 were men and 5 were women, were aged roughly 30 to 85 years and were diagnosed with TNM stage I to III disease.

Details on this clonotype: There is no known antigen for this receptor. An end of the junction differs from the germline gene, which may be a read error.

Reading the germline V gene gives CDR1 SGHAT and CDR2 FQNNGV. Measured from the cysteine to the phenylalanine, the CDR3 is 14 residues long. Solely the CDR3 DNA is kept, with 42 bases framed from the first base. Beyond this particular receptor, the publication reports: Significantly higher TCR diversity (inverse Simpson) was observed in tumor tissue than in normal lung tissue (approximately 440 vs 150, P = 0.0075, Mann-Whitney U test). Significantly higher TCR diversity was found in younger patients, and higher tumor TCR diversity was associated with shorter overall and disease-free survival. Because peripheral blood was not sequenced, blood TCRbeta repertoires in the lung cancer patients of the study were not examined. With only roughly 16 patients in the cohort, the authors noted that larger samples and more detailed clinical data are needed. Neither the sequencing platform nor unique molecular identifiers are mentioned in the methods. A significantly larger cumulative share of the repertoire was made up by the top 100 clones in normal lung than in tumor tissue.

Bulk unsorted tissue served as the source for RNA extraction, and RNA quality was assessed using a NanoDrop ND-1000 and an Agilent 2100. Normal lung samples were distant non-tumor tissue taken more than 3 cm from the tumor edge. All donors had newly diagnosed lung cancer, had not received prior chemotherapy, and were admitted for thoracic surgery in China between August and November 2014. Patients with previous radiotherapy or chemotherapy, or with another concurrent cancer, were excluded from the study. Surgical tissue pieces of about 1-2.1 cm3 were preserved in RNAlater solution and were kept at -80 degrees C until use. Library generation was performed with multiplex PCR. Sequencer: Illumina HiSeq 2500. TCRbeta libraries were built by three rounds of nested PCR using primers (Table S4), following protocols modified from ARM-PCR. Before sequencing, PCR products in the 200-500 bp range were cut out of the gel and cleaned up using the QIAquick gel extraction kit. The authors processed their data as follows. Trimmomatic was used to clean the reads, FLASH was used to merge the reads into complete CDR3 sequences, and MiTCR was used to assign the reads to V(D)J germline segments. Clonal diversity was computed as the inverse Simpson's index with VDJtools. Productive reads were defined as in-frame sequences without a premature stop codon. Through fastp at Q25 and MiXCR, TCRdb rebuilt clones from the public reads, retaining in-frame beta chains. Each entry merges the rows of one CDR3 protein and shows their most common DNA and genes. Clone size and V and J calls follow TCRdb, not the original study. The sample profile shows about 100,000 distinct CDR3 sequences; 65% of them were found once. The leading ten clones occupy roughly a fifth of the sample.

This clonotype originated in a man aged 25-40 years with non-small cell lung cancer. Rearrangement joined TRBV11-2 to TRBJ2-7; TRBD1 matches 7 bases in the middle. The sequenced sample consisted of distant non-tumor lung tissue. The CDR3 region reads CDSSQTGALYEQFF. The bases read TGTGACAGCAGCCAAACAGGGGCCTTATACGAGCAGTTCTTT.